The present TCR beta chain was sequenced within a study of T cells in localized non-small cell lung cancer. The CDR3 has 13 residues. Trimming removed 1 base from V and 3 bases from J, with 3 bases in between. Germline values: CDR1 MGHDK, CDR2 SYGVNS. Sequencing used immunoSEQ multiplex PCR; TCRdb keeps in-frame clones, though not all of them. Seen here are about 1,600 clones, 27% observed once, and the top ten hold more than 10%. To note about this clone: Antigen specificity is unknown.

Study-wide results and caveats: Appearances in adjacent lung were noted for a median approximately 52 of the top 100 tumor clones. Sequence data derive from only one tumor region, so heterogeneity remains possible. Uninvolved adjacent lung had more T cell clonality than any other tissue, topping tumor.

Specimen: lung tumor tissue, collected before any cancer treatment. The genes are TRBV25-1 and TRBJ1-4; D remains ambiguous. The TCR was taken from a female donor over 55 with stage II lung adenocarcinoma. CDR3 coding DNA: TGTGCCAGCAGTGAATCAGCTAATGAAAAACTGTTTTTT. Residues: CASSESANEKLFF.